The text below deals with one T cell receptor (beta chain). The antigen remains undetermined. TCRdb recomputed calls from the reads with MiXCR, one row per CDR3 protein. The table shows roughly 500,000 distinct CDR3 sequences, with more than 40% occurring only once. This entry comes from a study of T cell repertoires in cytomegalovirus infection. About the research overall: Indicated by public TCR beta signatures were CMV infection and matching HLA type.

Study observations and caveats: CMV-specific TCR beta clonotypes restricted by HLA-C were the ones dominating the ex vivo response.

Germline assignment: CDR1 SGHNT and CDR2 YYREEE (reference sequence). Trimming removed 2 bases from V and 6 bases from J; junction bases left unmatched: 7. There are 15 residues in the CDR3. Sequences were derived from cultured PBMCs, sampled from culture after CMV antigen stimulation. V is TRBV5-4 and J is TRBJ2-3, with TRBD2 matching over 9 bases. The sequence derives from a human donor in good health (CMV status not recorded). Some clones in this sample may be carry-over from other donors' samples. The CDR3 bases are TGTGCCAGCAGCTTTGCGGGAGGGCCGCGGGATACGCAGTATTTT. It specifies CASSFAGGPRDTQYF.